What follows are 2 T cell receptor beta chains derived from one specimen sequenced in a study of metastatic and nonmetastatic thyroid tumors. Thyroid surgery took place with no prior treatment in any patient. TCRdb used MiXCR to call clones anew from the PCR reads. The data hold about 33,000 clones, with roughly a sixth observed a single time. The sequencing sample was made of blood. These receptors were taken from a male donor with papillary thyroid cancer or a benign thyroid nodule (not recorded which). Some clones in this sample may be carry-over from other donors' samples.

The chain has TRBV11-3 and TRBJ2-3; D remains unclear. Trimming shortened V by 5 bases and J by 1 base, and 13 bases separated the two germline ends. The V gene's germline CDR1 is SGHNT and CDR2 YENEEA. This CDR3 region has 15 residues. The CDR3, as DNA: TGTGCCAGCAGCCAGTCCCTCGGCGGCACAGATACGCAGTATTTT. Amino acids: CASSQSLGGTDTQYF.

In its sample, this clone is medium-sized (0.01 to 0.1%). This chain links TRBV6-1 with TRBJ2-7; TRBD1 aligns across 7 bases. Germline lookup yields CDR1 MNHNS and CDR2 SASEGT. J gave up 9 bases and V 2 bases, and 4 bases lay outside the gene matches. The CDR3 extends over 12 amino acids. DNA for the CDR3: TGTGCCAGCAGTGAAAACCGGGACAGGCAGTACTTC. This translates into CASSENRDRQYF.